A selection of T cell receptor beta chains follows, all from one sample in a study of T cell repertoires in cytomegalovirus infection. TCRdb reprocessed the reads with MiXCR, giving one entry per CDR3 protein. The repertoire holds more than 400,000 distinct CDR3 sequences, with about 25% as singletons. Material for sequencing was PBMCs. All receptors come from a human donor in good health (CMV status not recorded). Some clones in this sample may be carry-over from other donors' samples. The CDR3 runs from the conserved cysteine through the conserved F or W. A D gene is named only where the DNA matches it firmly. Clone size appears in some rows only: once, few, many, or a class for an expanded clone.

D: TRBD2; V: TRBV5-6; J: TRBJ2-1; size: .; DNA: TGTGCCAGCAGCTCCCCCGGGACTAGCAGGGGCAATGAGCAGTTCTTC; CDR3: CASSSPGTSRGNEQFF
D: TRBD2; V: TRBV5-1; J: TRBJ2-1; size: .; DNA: TGCGCCAGCAGCCCGCGGCGGACTAGCGGCTCCTACAATGAGCAGTTCTTC; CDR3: CASSPRRTSGSYNEQFF
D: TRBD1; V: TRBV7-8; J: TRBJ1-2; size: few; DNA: TGTGCCAGCAGCTTAGCCGGGACAGGGGGGGACTATGGCTACACCTTC; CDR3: CASSLAGTGGDYGYTF
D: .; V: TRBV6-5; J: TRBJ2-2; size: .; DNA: TGTGCCAGCAGTAGCGGACAGGGAGGGTTATCGGAGGGGCTGTTTTTT; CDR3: CASSSGQGGLSEGLFF
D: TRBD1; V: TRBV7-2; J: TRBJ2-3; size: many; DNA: TGTGCCAGCACTTCCTCGACAGGGGATACGCAGTATTTT; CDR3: CASTSSTGDTQYF
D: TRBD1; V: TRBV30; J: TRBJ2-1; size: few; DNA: TGTGCCTGGAAATTAGGGGGCACCTACAATGAGCAGTTCTTC; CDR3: CAWKLGGTYNEQFF
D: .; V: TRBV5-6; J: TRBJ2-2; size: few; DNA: TGTGCCAGCAGCCCCTTTTTCGGGGAGCTGTTTTTT; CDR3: CASSPFFGELFF
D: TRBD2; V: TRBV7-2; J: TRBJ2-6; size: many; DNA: TGTGCCAGCAGCTTGGGACTAGCGGGAGCAAGTGGGGCCAACGTCCTGACTTTC; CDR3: CASSLGLAGASGANVLTF
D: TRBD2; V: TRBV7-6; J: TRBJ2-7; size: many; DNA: TGTGCCAGCAGCTTGGGGCTAGCGGGGGAAGACTACGAGCAGTACTTC; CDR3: CASSLGLAGEDYEQYF
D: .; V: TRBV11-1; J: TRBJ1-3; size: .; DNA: TGTGCCAGCAGCTTCTCCCAGGGAAACACCATATATTTT; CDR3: CASSFSQGNTIYF
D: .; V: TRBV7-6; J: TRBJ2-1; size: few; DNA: TGTGCCAGCAGCTTAGGGCAGGTGTTGGTAAATGAGCAGTTCTTC; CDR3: CASSLGQVLVNEQFF
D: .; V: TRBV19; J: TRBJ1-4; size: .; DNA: TGTGCCAGTAGTTTGGGCTGGGTCAACGGATGGCTGTTTTTT; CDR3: CASSLGWVNGWLFF
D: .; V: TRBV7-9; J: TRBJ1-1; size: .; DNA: TGTGCCAGCAGCTTTTATGACACTGAAGCTTTCTTT; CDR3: CASSFYDTEAFF
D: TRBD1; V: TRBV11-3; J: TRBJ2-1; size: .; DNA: TGTGCCAGCGGATCGCTTCGGGACAGGGGCGGCAATGAGCAGTTCTTC; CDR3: CASGSLRDRGGNEQFF
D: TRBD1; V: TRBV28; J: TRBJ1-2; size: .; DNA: TGTGCCAGCAGAGAGGGGGCGTACGGCTACACCTTC; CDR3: CASREGAYGYTF
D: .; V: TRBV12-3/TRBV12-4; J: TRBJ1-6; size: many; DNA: TGTGCCAGCAGCCCTTCAGGGAGAGATTCACCCCTCCACTTT; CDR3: CASSPSGRDSPLHF
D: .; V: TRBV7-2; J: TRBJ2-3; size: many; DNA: TGTGCCAGCAGCTTAGGACGGGGTGGTGGGCGCACAGATACGCAGTATTTT; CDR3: CASSLGRGGGRTDTQYF
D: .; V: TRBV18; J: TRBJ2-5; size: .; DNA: TGTGCCAGCTCACCACCTCCCCCAGGGGAGGAGACCCAGTACTTC; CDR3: CASSPPPPGEETQYF
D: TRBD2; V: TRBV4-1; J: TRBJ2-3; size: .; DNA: TGCGCCAGCAGCCAAGATACTCGCGGGGGTAGCACAGATACGCAGTATTTT; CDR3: CASSQDTRGGSTDTQYF
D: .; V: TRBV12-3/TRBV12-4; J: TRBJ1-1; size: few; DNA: TGTGCCAGCAGTTTAGCCGGAATAGACACTGAAGCTTTCTTT; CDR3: CASSLAGIDTEAFF
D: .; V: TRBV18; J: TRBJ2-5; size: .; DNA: TGTGCCAGCTCATCCCAAGACAGTGAGACCCAGTACTTC; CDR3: CASSSQDSETQYF
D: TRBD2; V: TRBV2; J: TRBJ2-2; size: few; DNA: TGTGCCAGCAGGGGGGGACCGGGACTAGCGGCCGGGGAGCTGTTTTTT; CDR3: CASRGGPGLAAGELFF
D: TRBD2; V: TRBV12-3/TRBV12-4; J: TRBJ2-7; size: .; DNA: TGTGCCAGCAGTTTCAGTACTAGCGGGAGTAGGAACGAGCAGTACTTC; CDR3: CASSFSTSGSRNEQYF
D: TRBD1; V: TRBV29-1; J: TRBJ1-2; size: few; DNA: TGCAGCGTTGAGAGAACAGGGGAAAGTCTTCTAGGGGGTGGCTACACCTTC; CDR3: CSVERTGESLLGGGYTF
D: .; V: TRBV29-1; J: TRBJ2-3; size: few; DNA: TGCAGCGTTGAGCAGTCAGATACGCAGTATTTT; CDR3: CSVEQSDTQYF
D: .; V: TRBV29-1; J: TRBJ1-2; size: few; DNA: TGCAGCGCCTGGACAGATAACTATGGCTACACCTTC; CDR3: CSAWTDNYGYTF
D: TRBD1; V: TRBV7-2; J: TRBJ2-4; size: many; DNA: TGTGCCAGCAGCTTATCGGACAGGAGCTTTCTGTACTTC; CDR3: CASSLSDRSFLYF
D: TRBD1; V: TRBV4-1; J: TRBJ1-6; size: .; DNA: TGTGCCAGCAGCCGTACAGGGGGCGATTCACCCCTCCACTTT; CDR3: CASSRTGGDSPLHF
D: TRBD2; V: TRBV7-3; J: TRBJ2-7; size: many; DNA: TGTGCCAGCAGCTTATCTAGCGGGAGTCTCCACGAGCAGTACTTC; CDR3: CASSLSSGSLHEQYF
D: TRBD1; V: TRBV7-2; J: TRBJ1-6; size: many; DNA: TGTGCCAGCAGCCGGGACAGGGGATCACCCCTCCACTTT; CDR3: CASSRDRGSPLHF
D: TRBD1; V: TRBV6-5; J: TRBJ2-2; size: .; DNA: TGTGCCAGCAGTTACGGGACAGGGGGCACCGGGGAGCTGTTTTTT; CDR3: CASSYGTGGTGELFF
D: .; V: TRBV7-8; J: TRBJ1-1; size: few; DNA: TGTGCCAGCAGCAGACCCGATTACACTGAAGCTTTCTTT; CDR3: CASSRPDYTEAFF
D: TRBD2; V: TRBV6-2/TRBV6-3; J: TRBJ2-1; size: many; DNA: TGTGCCAGCAGCCGACTAGCGGGAGGGAGCTACAATGAGCAGTTCTTC; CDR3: CASSRLAGGSYNEQFF
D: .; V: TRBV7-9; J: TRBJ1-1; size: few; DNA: TGTGCCAGCAGCCCAACGACAGGGAACACTGAAGCTTTCTTT; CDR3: CASSPTTGNTEAFF
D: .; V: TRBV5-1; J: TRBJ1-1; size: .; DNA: TGCGCCAGCAGCCAAGGCTCGAGGGCGAACACTGAAGCTTTCTTT; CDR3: CASSQGSRANTEAFF
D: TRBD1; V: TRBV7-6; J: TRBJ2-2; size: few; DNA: TGTGCCAGCAGCTCGGCCGGGACAGGTTCGGCAGGGGAGCTGTTTTTT; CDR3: CASSSAGTGSAGELFF
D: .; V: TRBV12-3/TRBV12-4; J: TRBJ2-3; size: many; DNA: TGTGCCAGCAGTTTTTCGGGCGGAGATACGCAGTATTTT; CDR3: CASSFSGGDTQYF
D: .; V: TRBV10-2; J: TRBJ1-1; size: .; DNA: TGCGCCAGCAGTGATTTAGGAGAGGGTACTGAAGCTTTCTTT; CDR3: CASSDLGEGTEAFF
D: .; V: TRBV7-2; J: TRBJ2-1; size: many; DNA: TGTGCCAGCAGCCGAGTTGGGCCCTGGGGGCAGTTCTTC; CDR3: CASSRVGPWGQFF
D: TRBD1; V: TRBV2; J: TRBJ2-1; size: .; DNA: TGTGCCAGCAACGGGGACAGGGTCAATGAGCAGTTCTTC; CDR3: CASNGDRVNEQFF
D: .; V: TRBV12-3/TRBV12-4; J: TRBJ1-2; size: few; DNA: TGTGCCAGCAGTGTACCGGGACGGGGTAACTATGGCTACACCTTC; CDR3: CASSVPGRGNYGYTF
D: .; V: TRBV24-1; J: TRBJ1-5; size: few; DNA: TGTGCCACCTTGAAGGGGTATCCCGCTAATCAGCCCCAGCATTTT; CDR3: CATLKGYPANQPQHF
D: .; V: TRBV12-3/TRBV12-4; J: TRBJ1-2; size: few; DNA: TGTGCCAGCACCCTCTCGGACGGCTATGGCTACACCTTC; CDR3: CASTLSDGYGYTF
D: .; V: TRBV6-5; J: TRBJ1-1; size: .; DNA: TGTGCCAGCAGTGACCCGGGATTTAAGAACACTGAAGCTTTCTTT; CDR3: CASSDPGFKNTEAFF
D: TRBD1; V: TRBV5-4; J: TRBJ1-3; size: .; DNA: TGTGCCAGCAGCTCAGGACAGGGGGAATCTGGAAACACCATATATTTT; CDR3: CASSSGQGESGNTIYF
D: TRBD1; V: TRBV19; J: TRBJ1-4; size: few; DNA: TGTGCCAGTAGTACCGGGACAGCTGATGAAAAACTGTTTTTT; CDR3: CASSTGTADEKLFF
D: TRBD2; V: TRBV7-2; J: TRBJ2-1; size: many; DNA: TGTGCCAGCAGCCGTGATGGCGGGAGGGCCGCCTACAATGAGCAGTTCTTC; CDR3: CASSRDGGRAAYNEQFF
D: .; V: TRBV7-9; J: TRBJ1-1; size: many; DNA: TGTGCCAGCAGCCTCACTTGGAACACTGAAGCTTTCTTT; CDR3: CASSLTWNTEAFF
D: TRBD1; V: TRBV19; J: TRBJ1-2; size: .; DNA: TGTGCCAGTAACGACGCAGGGGGCCTTCGTAACTATGGCTACACCTTC; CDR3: CASNDAGGLRNYGYTF
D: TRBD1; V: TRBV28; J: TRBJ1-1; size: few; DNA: TGTGCCAGCAGTTTATGGCAGGGGGCTGAAGCTTTCTTT; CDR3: CASSLWQGAEAFF
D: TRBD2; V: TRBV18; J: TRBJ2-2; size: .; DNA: TGTGCCAGCTCACAGAGGAGACTAGCGGCGAACACCGGGGAGCTGTTTTTT; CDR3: CASSQRRLAANTGELFF
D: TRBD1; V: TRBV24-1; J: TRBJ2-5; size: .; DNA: TGTGCCACCAGTGAACCAGGGGGCAGGGAGACCCAGTACTTC; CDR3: CATSEPGGRETQYF
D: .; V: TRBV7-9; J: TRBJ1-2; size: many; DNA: TGTGCCAGCAGCTCCGGACAGAACTATGGCTACACCTTC; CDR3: CASSSGQNYGYTF
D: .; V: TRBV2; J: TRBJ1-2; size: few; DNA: TGTGCCAGCAAAACCGACATTACTAACTATGGCTACACCTTC; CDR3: CASKTDITNYGYTF
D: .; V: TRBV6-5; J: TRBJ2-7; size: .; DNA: TGTGCCAGCAGTGGAAAGACTCCCTACTACGAGCAGTACTTC; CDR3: CASSGKTPYYEQYF
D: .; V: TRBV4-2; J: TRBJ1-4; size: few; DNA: TGTGCCAGCAGCAAGACCCGTCGTAATGAAAAACTGTTTTTT; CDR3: CASSKTRRNEKLFF
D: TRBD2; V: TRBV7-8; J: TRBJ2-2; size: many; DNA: TGTGCCAGCAGCTACATTAGCGGGAGTGCCGGGGAGCTGTTTTTT; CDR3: CASSYISGSAGELFF
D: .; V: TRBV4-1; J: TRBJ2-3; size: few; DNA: TGCGCCAGCAGCCAAGTATCAAAAGATACGCAGTATTTT; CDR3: CASSQVSKDTQYF
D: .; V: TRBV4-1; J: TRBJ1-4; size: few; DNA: TGCGCCAGCAGGGGACTCCCTAATGAAAAACTGTTTTTT; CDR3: CASRGLPNEKLFF